What follows is one T cell receptor (beta chain) and its context. Its recognized antigen is unknown. Library prep was done by the immunoSEQ multiplex PCR assay. The multiplex PCR relied on a mix of 60 forward primers for TCR Vbeta segments and 13 reverse primers for TCR Jbeta segments. The CDR3 region of rearranged TCR beta genes was amplified from genomic DNA by a multiplex PCR assay. On the Illumina HiSeq System, the amplified TCR beta libraries were sequenced as 87-base-pair reads. Concerning the study's data processing: In a later analysis, tens of millions of unique TCR beta chains were counted across the roughly 610 repertoires, and around 11 million of these chains were shared by at least two donors. To remove PCR and sequencing errors, raw reads were error-corrected and collapsed into unique sequences using a nearest-neighbor algorithm that merged closely related sequences. Alignment of CDR3 sequences to IMGT reference sequences was used to assign V, D and J gene segments. Each retained sequence needed at least a six-nucleotide match to both a V gene segment and a J gene segment. A rearrangement was called productive if the CDR3 had no stop codons and remained in frame with V and J, and every other rearrangement was called non-productive. CDR3 was defined by IMGT convention, running from the second conserved V-encoded cysteine to the conserved J-encoded phenylalanine. The earlier analysis of 550 to 650 of the donors excluded any sequence lacking an unambiguous match to a single V gene segment. In an earlier analysis of roughly 500 of the donors, V segments were called functional above 56.7% productive rearrangements and were called segregating when the between-donor standard deviation exceeded 5%. A statistical classification framework was built for diagnosing cytomegalovirus status from the catalog of TCR beta chain sequences. In a later analysis, TCR nucleotide sequences were compared against IMGT/GENE-DB human TR gene sequences so that V and J genes could be assigned. The TCRdist pipeline was used in a later analysis to assign CDR3 sequences and most-parsimonious VDJ recombination scenarios. In a later analysis, each TCR beta chain was defined by its CDR3 amino acid sequence together with its V-gene family, and reads lacking a unique V-gene family were excluded. To address suspected cross-contamination and a sequencing artifact, a later analysis removed around 590 highly shared, low-generation-probability nucleotide sequences. For each public chain, a later analysis derived a clonal expansion index from normalized ranks of inferred template counts within each repertoire. A later analysis computed generation probabilities with a VDJ recombination model fitted to out-of-frame rearrangements, and checked the results against IGoR. Hypergeometric tests were used in a later analysis to score TCR-TCR, TCR-HLA and TCR-CMV co-occurrence, with a repertoire-size bias correction applied to the TCR pairs. To estimate false discovery rates, a later analysis permuted the HLA or CMV assignments 20 times. In a later analysis, co-occurring TCRs were grouped using DBSCAN, and TCRdist sequence similarity was added for clustering within HLA-allele-positive subsets. Repertoires with fewer than 30,000 or more than 120,000 public chains were left out of co-occurrence clustering, as were five repertoires with anomalous nucleotide sharing. Here the immuneACCESS table is served through TCRdb, limited to in-frame sequences with V and J called. Missing clones are a known gap in these copies; in checked studies unresolved V genes cover under half, and the rest lacks a known reason. The V and J calls and clone size were taken over from that table, and D and trimming were inferred from the DNA. This sample's records show tens of thousands of clones. The top ten clones comprise more than 3.5% of the sample.

In total, approximately 610 healthy bone marrow donors made up the cohort. At the time of sampling, every cohort member was nominally healthy, though immune exposures that went unrecorded were likely present. The donor tested CMV seropositive and was one of the 289 seropositive cohort members. A peripheral blood sample was provided by each donor, and peripheral blood mononuclear cells were used for TCR beta sequencing. Genomic DNA was extracted from the blood cell samples with the Qiagen DNeasy Blood Extraction Kit. For CDR1 and CDR2, the germline V gene lists SNHLY and FYNNEI. At the junction V is shortened by 0 bases and J by 4 bases, with 13 bases in between. Inclusive of the bounding cysteine and phenylalanine, the CDR3 is 15 residues long. The DNA shown is the 45-base CDR3, in frame from base 1. The data belong to a study of cytomegalovirus exposure and HLA in healthy donors (dated by TCRdb to about 2017). With regard to the full study: An earlier analysis of approximately 640 of the donors reported roughly 270 Gb of sequence data and 100 million to 140 million unique TCR beta sequences from 150 million to 200 million T cells. The study was designed to test whether signatures of past pathogen exposure could be identified by cataloging public T cell receptors. Donor age, sex, ethnicity and CMV serostatus were compiled alongside the repertoire data. The number of donors typed differed by locus, with 629-630 for A, B, C, DRB1 and DQB1, around 560 for DQA1, nearly 610 for DPA1, and around 450 for DPB1. On average, roughly 250,000 unique TCR beta nucleotide sequences were sequenced per donor among more than 350 genotyped donors of the cohort, with roughly 20% of those sequences being non-productive. All discovery cohort repertoires had been generated on a single sequencing platform. A later analysis re-examined previously published TCR beta repertoires from more than 550 donors and added high-resolution HLA genotyping to investigate patterns of TCR occurrence. The later analysis used no new phenotypic data to find candidate immune exposures, relying instead on TCR beta sequences and their occurrence across donors. HLA typing covered class I and class II loci at four-digit resolution. The T cell repertoires of some 670 subjects were profiled by immunosequencing and related to cytomegalovirus serostatus. A separate validation cohort of about 110 different subjects was used in addition to the approximately 700-subject first cohort. A later genetic analysis used genome-wide SNP genotypes for about 60% of the roughly 700 donors, treating that subset as a discovery cohort. Four or five DR-DQ haplotypes were handled as single units for association and clustering, since linkage in the cohort was strong. Among the roughly 400 genotyped donors, about 83% belonged to the genetic ancestry cluster associated with self-reported Caucasian donors. Approximately 300 gigabases of sequencing data and 75 million to 85 million unique TCR sequences made up an early release that covered approximately 650 HLA-typed donors. To predict cytomegalovirus infection status, the study combined high-throughput TCR immunosequencing, statistical association of individual TCRs with disease status, and machine learning. An earlier analysis of 587 of the donors used high-throughput TCR beta sequencing to judge whether each TCR beta V gene segment behaved as functional or pseudogenic. Findings and caveats that apply to the study as a whole: In vitro tests confirmed that a few of the cytomegalovirus-associated TCR beta chains recognize cytomegalovirus antigens. Because counts were too low, some 16 rarely observed V segments, including chromosome 9 orphons, were excluded from the earlier analysis of roughly 580 of the donors. In the study, approximately 160 TCR beta chains were listed as associated with cytomegalovirus. Some IMGT-functional V segments, including TRBV6-2 and TRBV6-3, could not be distinguished by the 87-base-pair reads and were therefore excluded. Assigning TCR associations to individual alleles was difficult when HLA alleles, especially DR and DQ, strongly co-occurred. In a later analysis, HLA-associated TCR beta chains were found to be more clonally expanded and to have lower generation probabilities than equally common non-associated chains. This cohort had only TCR beta chains sequenced, and the lack of alpha or paired-chain data limited which features could be detected. A further reported finding was that TCR beta sequences accurately predicted the HLA-A and HLA-B alleles for most subjects in the first cohort. Roughly uniform sequencing depth across donors was assumed in presence/absence analyses, although this assumption may not hold. Because HLA typing was missing for some donors at each locus, association tests included only the typed subset. Linkage disequilibrium might explain the correlated functional status among segregating V segments, but an unknown experimental factor could not be excluded. For the cohort, immune exposure information was limited to CMV serostatus. It was suggested by the authors that the approach could potentially be generalized to other disease states and immunological phenotypes. Most CMV-associated TCR beta chains appeared to be HLA-restricted in a later analysis, and the HLA associations seemed to be driven largely by CMV exposure. A later genetic analysis associated a missense DCLRE1C variant with V-gene and J-gene trimming of TCR beta chains, and an independent cohort replicated the association. The classifier was reported to diagnose cytomegalovirus status with high specificity and sensitivity in both the original and validation cohorts. Compared with the approximately 720-donor mean, donors in an Asian-associated ancestry cluster had fewer N-insertions in productive TCRs, according to a later genetic analysis. In a later analysis, around 17,000 TCR beta sequences were associated with specific HLA alleles at a false discovery rate of 0.05. According to a later analysis, TCR association rates differed among HLA loci, with DRB1 alleles showing the most associated TCRs and HLA-C alleles showing the fewest. Several of the top co-occurrence clusters appeared to be linked to parvovirus B19, influenza, CMV and Epstein-Barr virus, according to a later analysis. Broadly in line with IMGT annotations, most TCR beta V segments showed up in productive rearrangements about 90% or about 30% of the time in an earlier analysis of around 600 of the donors. Most TCR sequences were observed very rarely across donors, whereas some public TCRs were present in many individuals. A cluster of highly shared sequence variants was judged likely to be a technical artifact of the sequencing pipeline.

The clonotype comes from a middle-aged woman in good health and CMV-seropositive. The sample comprised PBMCs. Rearrangement joined TRBV2 to TRBJ2-7, and the D gene may be TRBD2, 6 bases matching. The CDR3 region: CASSEALGGRYEQYF. The nucleotides are TGTGCCAGCAGTGAAGCGCTCGGGGGACGGTACGAGCAGTACTTC. The CDR3 plus the reference TRBV2 and TRBJ2-7 genes for the other parts give the full variable domain: EPEVTQTPSHQVTQMGQEVILRCVPISNHLYFYWYRQILGQKVEFLVSFYNNEISEKSEIFDDQFSVERPDGSNFTLKIRSTKLEDSAMYFCASSEALGGRYEQYFGPGTRLTVT.